The rows below give T cell receptor beta chains drawn from one sample of a study of blood T cell repertoires in COVID-19. Some clones are missing from TCRdb's copy, which holds only in-frame ones; the method was immunoSEQ multiplex PCR. Seen here are roughly 160,000 clones, roughly 84% observed once, and the top ten hold about 10%. The sequenced sample was peripheral blood. The receptor set was obtained from a woman older than 75 with active or convalescent COVID-19. CDR3s include the opening cysteine and the closing phenylalanine or tryptophan. Fields, in order: CDR3 DNA, CDR3 protein, clone size, D gene, V gene, J gene. D genes are given only for firm matches. Some rows have no size entry. The others give once, few or many, or a class for an expanded clone.

CDR3 DNA: TGCGCCAGCAGCCAAGAGGGACTAGCGGGAAGATCGGTAAGGAATGAGCAGTTCTTC
CDR3 protein: CASSQEGLAGRSVRNEQFF
clone size: NA
D gene: TRBD2
V gene: TRBV4-1
J gene: TRBJ2-1

CDR3 DNA: TGTGCCAGCAGCGTCGACGGACAGGGAGGGTTTGAGACCCAGTACTTC
CDR3 protein: CASSVDGQGGFETQYF
clone size: NA
D gene: NA
V gene: TRBV9
J gene: TRBJ2-5

CDR3 DNA: TGCGCCAGCAGCTTGAACAGGGGAAGAGGAAACACCATATATTTT
CDR3 protein: CASSLNRGRGNTIYF
clone size: few
D gene: TRBD1
V gene: TRBV5-1
J gene: TRBJ1-3

CDR3 DNA: TGTGCCAGCAGCACAATAGCGGGAGGCGCCTACAATGAGCAGTTCTTC
CDR3 protein: CASSTIAGGAYNEQFF
clone size: NA
D gene: TRBD2
V gene: TRBV7-6
J gene: TRBJ2-1

CDR3 DNA: TGCGCCAGCAGCTTGTCTAGTGACACAGATACGCAGTATTTT
CDR3 protein: CASSLSSDTDTQYF
clone size: NA
D gene: NA
V gene: TRBV5-1
J gene: TRBJ2-3

CDR3 DNA: TGTGCCAGCAGCAAAGGTCTGAGGGAAGGGCCCCAAGAGACCCAGTACTTC
CDR3 protein: CASSKGLREGPQETQYF
clone size: NA
D gene: NA
V gene: TRBV21-1
J gene: TRBJ2-5

CDR3 DNA: TGTGCCAGCAGCTTAGCGGGGGGCTGGGAGCAGTACTTC
CDR3 protein: CASSLAGGWEQYF
clone size: few
D gene: TRBD2
V gene: TRBV3-1/TRBV3-2
J gene: TRBJ2-7

CDR3 DNA: TGTGCCTGGAGTGTAGGGGCTAGCGGGAGTGTGTACTTC
CDR3 protein: CAWSVGASGSVYF
clone size: once
D gene: TRBD2
V gene: TRBV30
J gene: TRBJ2-4

CDR3 DNA: TGTGCCAGCAGCGTAGGCGGGAGGGACACCGGGGAGCTGTTTTTT
CDR3 protein: CASSVGGRDTGELFF
clone size: NA
D gene: TRBD2
V gene: TRBV9
J gene: TRBJ2-2

CDR3 DNA: TGCGCCAGCAGCCAAGATCGGGGGAGCGGGAGATTTTACGAGCAGTACTTC
CDR3 protein: CASSQDRGSGRFYEQYF
clone size: NA
D gene: TRBD2
V gene: TRBV4-1
J gene: TRBJ2-7

CDR3 DNA: TGCGCCACCAGGGAACCCGGGAGCGATGGCTACACCTTC
CDR3 protein: CATREPGSDGYTF
clone size: NA
D gene: NA
V gene: TRBV5-1
J gene: TRBJ1-2

CDR3 DNA: TGTGCCAGCAGCTTGGGAGGGAGATTCAAACCCGATCAGCCCCAGCATTTT
CDR3 protein: CASSLGGRFKPDQPQHF
clone size: NA
D gene: NA
V gene: TRBV7-9
J gene: TRBJ1-5

CDR3 DNA: TGCGCCAGCAGCGAGACAGGGTCTCACGAGCAGTACTTC
CDR3 protein: CASSETGSHEQYF
clone size: NA
D gene: TRBD1
V gene: TRBV5-1
J gene: TRBJ2-7

CDR3 DNA: TGTGCCAGCAGTGAAAAGGGGGCAGTTGAAGCTTTCTTT
CDR3 protein: CASSEKGAVEAFF
clone size: NA
D gene: TRBD1
V gene: TRBV6-1
J gene: TRBJ1-1

CDR3 DNA: TGTGCCAGCAGAGACAGGGTCTATAATTCACCCCTCCACTTT
CDR3 protein: CASRDRVYNSPLHF
clone size: few
D gene: TRBD1
V gene: TRBV6-6
J gene: TRBJ1-6

CDR3 DNA: TGTGCCAGCAAAGAGGGCTTGGAGAACACCGGGGAGCTGTTTTTT
CDR3 protein: CASKEGLENTGELFF
clone size: NA
D gene: NA
V gene: TRBV6-5
J gene: TRBJ2-2

CDR3 DNA: TGCGCCAGCAGCCAAGTCTTCAAACAGGGGAGGTACTACAATGAGCAGTTCTTC
CDR3 protein: CASSQVFKQGRYYNEQFF
clone size: few
D gene: NA
V gene: TRBV4-1
J gene: TRBJ2-1

CDR3 DNA: TGTGCCAGCCGACTAGCGGGATCCGAGCAGTACTTC
CDR3 protein: CASRLAGSEQYF
clone size: NA
D gene: TRBD2
V gene: TRBV28
J gene: TRBJ2-7

CDR3 DNA: TGTGCCAGCAGCCGAGGGGGAAACACTAATGAAAAACTGTTTTTT
CDR3 protein: CASSRGGNTNEKLFF
clone size: NA
D gene: NA
V gene: TRBV14
J gene: TRBJ1-4

CDR3 DNA: TGTGCCAGCAGCCCCCACAGGGGAAGCGAAAAACTGTTTTTT
CDR3 protein: CASSPHRGSEKLFF
clone size: NA
D gene: TRBD1
V gene: TRBV7-9
J gene: TRBJ1-4

CDR3 DNA: TGCGCCAGCAGCTTGGCCTACGCGGGAGGGCCTCTCAATGAGCAGTTCTTC
CDR3 protein: CASSLAYAGGPLNEQFF
clone size: NA
D gene: TRBD2
V gene: TRBV5-1
J gene: TRBJ2-1

CDR3 DNA: TGTGCCAGCAGCCTAGAACAGCATTTT
CDR3 protein: CASSLEQHF
clone size: NA
D gene: NA
V gene: TRBV5-8
J gene: TRBJ1-5

CDR3 DNA: TGTGCCAGCAGAGGGGTCGCCAGCAATCAGCCCCAGCATTTT
CDR3 protein: CASRGVASNQPQHF
clone size: few
D gene: NA
V gene: TRBV21-1
J gene: TRBJ1-5

CDR3 DNA: TGTGCCAGCAGCCAAGAACTAGCGGGGCCTTACGAGCAGTACTTC
CDR3 protein: CASSQELAGPYEQYF
clone size: NA
D gene: TRBD2
V gene: TRBV4-2
J gene: TRBJ2-7

CDR3 DNA: TGTGCCAGCAGCTTATTGCCGCTGGAGAGGGAGCAGTACTTC
CDR3 protein: CASSLLPLEREQYF
clone size: NA
D gene: NA
V gene: TRBV7-9
J gene: TRBJ2-7

CDR3 DNA: TGTGCCAGCGTCCGGGACACCGTCTCTAATGAGCAGTTCTTC
CDR3 protein: CASVRDTVSNEQFF
clone size: NA
D gene: NA
V gene: TRBV7-9
J gene: TRBJ2-1

CDR3 DNA: TGTGCCAGTAGTGCTAGGACTAGCGGGGGGATCGATGAGCAGTTCTTC
CDR3 protein: CASSARTSGGIDEQFF
clone size: NA
D gene: TRBD2
V gene: TRBV19
J gene: TRBJ2-1

CDR3 DNA: TGTGCCATCAGCGGACAGGGGCGGAGGAATCAGCCCCAGCATTTT
CDR3 protein: CAISGQGRRNQPQHF
clone size: NA
D gene: TRBD1
V gene: TRBV10-3
J gene: TRBJ1-5

CDR3 DNA: TGTGCCAGCAGCGCACAGGCGGGAGGACCGACAGATACGCAGTATTTT
CDR3 protein: CASSAQAGGPTDTQYF
clone size: NA
D gene: TRBD2
V gene: TRBV9
J gene: TRBJ2-3

CDR3 DNA: TGTGCCAGCAGCAAGCGGGCTAGCGGGCCTGACCTGTCCTCCTACGAGCAGTACTTC
CDR3 protein: CASSKRASGPDLSSYEQYF
clone size: NA
D gene: NA
V gene: TRBV21-1
J gene: TRBJ2-7

CDR3 DNA: TGTGCCAGCAGCTTATCGTCCCCCTTTAGCGGGGGGACTCAAGAGACCCAGTACTTC
CDR3 protein: CASSLSSPFSGGTQETQYF
clone size: NA
D gene: TRBD2
V gene: TRBV13
J gene: TRBJ2-5

CDR3 DNA: TGTGCCAGCAGCCCCCGGGGTAACTATGGCTACACCTTC
CDR3 protein: CASSPRGNYGYTF
clone size: NA
D gene: NA
V gene: TRBV5-4
J gene: TRBJ1-2

CDR3 DNA: TGTGCCAGTAGTATAGCAGCGCGCAGGGTCTATGGCTACACCTTC
CDR3 protein: CASSIAARRVYGYTF
clone size: NA
D gene: NA
V gene: TRBV19
J gene: TRBJ1-2

CDR3 DNA: TGCGCCAGCAGCCAAGATCAAGCGTTGACCTACGAGCAGTACTTC
CDR3 protein: CASSQDQALTYEQYF
clone size: NA
D gene: NA
V gene: TRBV4-1
J gene: TRBJ2-7

CDR3 DNA: TGTGCCAGCATTCTAATTGCCAAGATGTACTATGGCTACACCTTC
CDR3 protein: CASILIAKMYYGYTF
clone size: NA
D gene: NA
V gene: TRBV28
J gene: TRBJ1-2

CDR3 DNA: TGTGCCAGCAGCTTTCTGAGTAACACTGAAGCTTTCTTT
CDR3 protein: CASSFLSNTEAFF
clone size: NA
D gene: NA
V gene: TRBV11-3
J gene: TRBJ1-1

CDR3 DNA: TGTGCCAGCAGCCTTCTAGGGGTTACCTCCTACGAGCAGTACTTC
CDR3 protein: CASSLLGVTSYEQYF
clone size: once
D gene: NA
V gene: TRBV7-2
J gene: TRBJ2-7

CDR3 DNA: TGTGCCAGCAGCTTGATCACAGGGGAGATCTATGGCTACACCTTC
CDR3 protein: CASSLITGEIYGYTF
clone size: NA
D gene: TRBD1
V gene: TRBV5-6
J gene: TRBJ1-2

CDR3 DNA: TGTGCCAGCAGCTCAAGGGGGTTGGGCACCGGGGAGCTGTTTTTT
CDR3 protein: CASSSRGLGTGELFF
clone size: NA
D gene: NA
V gene: TRBV11-2
J gene: TRBJ2-2

CDR3 DNA: TGTGCCAGCAGCGTAGCTACGGGGCTAGCGGGAGTCAACGAGCAGTACTTC
CDR3 protein: CASSVATGLAGVNEQYF
clone size: NA
D gene: TRBD2
V gene: TRBV9
J gene: TRBJ2-7

CDR3 DNA: TGTGCCAGCACCCCGGGACTCGAATCCTACAATGAGCAGTTCTTC
CDR3 protein: CASTPGLESYNEQFF
clone size: NA
D gene: NA
V gene: TRBV5-4
J gene: TRBJ2-1

CDR3 DNA: TGTGCCAGCAGCTTAACCTCGAGGGGAGGGGTTAGCTCCTACGAGCAGTACTTC
CDR3 protein: CASSLTSRGGVSSYEQYF
clone size: NA
D gene: TRBD2
V gene: TRBV7-9
J gene: TRBJ2-7

CDR3 DNA: TGTGCCTGGAGTAGAGGGACAGAGAGTGAAAAACTGTTTTTT
CDR3 protein: CAWSRGTESEKLFF
clone size: NA
D gene: TRBD1
V gene: TRBV30
J gene: TRBJ1-4

CDR3 DNA: TGTGCCAGCAGCTTGGCAGGGGGCCGTTTTCAGCCCCAGCATTTT
CDR3 protein: CASSLAGGRFQPQHF
clone size: NA
D gene: TRBD1
V gene: TRBV5-5
J gene: TRBJ1-5

CDR3 DNA: TGCGCCAGCAGTTCCGCCCCGACAGGGGGCGACTATGGCTACACCTTC
CDR3 protein: CASSSAPTGGDYGYTF
clone size: NA
D gene: TRBD1
V gene: TRBV5-1
J gene: TRBJ1-2

CDR3 DNA: TGTGCCAGCAGCCCTAGGGGACTAGCGGGGACAAGCTCCTACAATGAGCAGTTCTTC
CDR3 protein: CASSPRGLAGTSSYNEQFF
clone size: NA
D gene: TRBD2
V gene: TRBV11-2
J gene: TRBJ2-1

CDR3 DNA: TGTGCCAGTAGTAGGTTCTCCGGGGGTGGAACAGATACGCAGTATTTT
CDR3 protein: CASSRFSGGGTDTQYF
clone size: NA
D gene: NA
V gene: TRBV19
J gene: TRBJ2-3

CDR3 DNA: TGTGCCAGCAGCAACGGGGAAACGGAGACCCAGTACTTC
CDR3 protein: CASSNGETETQYF
clone size: NA
D gene: NA
V gene: TRBV21-1
J gene: TRBJ2-5

CDR3 DNA: TGTGCCAGCAGCCCGACAGGGGTTGGAACCGGGGAGCTGTTTTTT
CDR3 protein: CASSPTGVGTGELFF
clone size: NA
D gene: TRBD1
V gene: TRBV7-6
J gene: TRBJ2-2

CDR3 DNA: TGTGCCAGCTCGCGACAGGGCAATCAGCCCCAGCATTTT
CDR3 protein: CASSRQGNQPQHF
clone size: once
D gene: NA
V gene: TRBV18
J gene: TRBJ1-5

CDR3 DNA: TGCGCCAGCAGCTTGGTACAGGAAACTGAAGCTTTCTTT
CDR3 protein: CASSLVQETEAFF
clone size: NA
D gene: NA
V gene: TRBV5-1
J gene: TRBJ1-1

CDR3 DNA: TGTGCCAGCAGTGAATATACGGGGGATCAGCCCCAGCATTTT
CDR3 protein: CASSEYTGDQPQHF
clone size: NA
D gene: NA
V gene: TRBV25-1
J gene: TRBJ1-5

CDR3 DNA: TGTGCCACCAGCAGAGATGGAGGGACTAGCAGATACGAGCAGTACTTC
CDR3 protein: CATSRDGGTSRYEQYF
clone size: NA
D gene: TRBD2
V gene: TRBV15
J gene: TRBJ2-7